This T cell receptor (beta chain) was captured in a study of cytomegalovirus exposure and HLA in healthy donors. Study-wide context: Counted in an early data release were roughly 81 million unique TCRs from HLA-typed donors. Study-wide results and limits: There were fewer than 200 TCR beta chains listed as cytomegalovirus-associated.

The V gene lost 0 bases and the J gene lost 6 bases, with 11 bases spanning the gap. This CDR3 region has 14 residues. Germline CDR1 MGHDK, CDR2 SYGVNS. This PCR relied on a set of 60 Vbeta primers and 13 Jbeta primers. Profiled with immunoSEQ multiplex PCR; TCRdb holds only in-frame clones, not every one. The table has about 160,000 clones, roughly 88% seen once; the top ten hold about 6%. A remark on this clone: Antigen: not known.

The specimen was PBMCs. The receptor's source is a man in his fifties in good health and CMV-seropositive. The chain combines TRBV25-1 with TRBJ1-1; perhaps TRBD1 as D (6 bases). CDR3 amino acids: CASSEYTGSSEAFF. The CDR3 DNA sequence: TGTGCCAGCAGTGAATATACAGGGAGTTCTGAAGCTTTCTTT. Combining the CDR3 with reference TRBV25-1 and TRBJ1-1 gives the whole variable domain EADIYQTPRYLVIGTGKKITLECSQTMGHDKMYWYQQDPGMELHLIHYSYGVNSTEKGDLSSESTVSRIRTEHFPLTLESARPSHTSQYLCASSEYTGSSEAFFGQGTRLTVV.